Ten or more counts support the clone carrying this T cell receptor beta chain. No antigen is known for it. This sample was taken from a study of regulatory T cells in long-lasting Graves disease. Study-level information: In persistent Graves' disease, antithyroid drugs had been taken for over 5 years and TSH receptor antibodies stayed positive. Study observations and caveats: Newly diagnosed patients had higher TCR diversity than persistent Graves' patients did. Persistent patients shared more public clonotypes (around 3,000) than new patients (approximately 970). Repertoires from persistent disease leaned toward TRBV28, TRBJ1-2 and TRBJ2-5.

Germline CDR1 and CDR2: WNHNN and SYGVQD (reference sequence). Unmatched junction bases numbered 11, after V lost 0 bases and J lost 9 bases. This CDR3 comprises 16 residues. Time point of the sample: persistent/refractory GD, antithyroid drugs over 5 years with positive TRAb. After RNA was extracted from PBMCs, the TCR library was made from it. Sequencing libraries for TCR beta were prepared with iRepertoire HTBI primers and Arm-PCR of CDR3 regions. MiXCR, applied by TCRdb to the multiplex PCR reads, yields one record per CDR3 protein. This sample yields around 340,000 distinct CDR3 sequences, of which around a fifth are seen a single time; less than 35% belongs to the top ten.

This receptor was taken from a female donor with Graves disease. Source: peripheral blood mononuclear cells (PBMCs), taken when the disease was refractory, from a patient treated with antithyroid drugs. The chain uses TRBV10-1 and TRBJ1-5; 7 bases are a match to TRBD1. The CDR3 region has the DNA TGCGCCAGCAGTGAGTCTGAAGGGAGGGGGCAATGGCCCCAGCATTTT. It translates to CASSESEGRGQWPQHF.